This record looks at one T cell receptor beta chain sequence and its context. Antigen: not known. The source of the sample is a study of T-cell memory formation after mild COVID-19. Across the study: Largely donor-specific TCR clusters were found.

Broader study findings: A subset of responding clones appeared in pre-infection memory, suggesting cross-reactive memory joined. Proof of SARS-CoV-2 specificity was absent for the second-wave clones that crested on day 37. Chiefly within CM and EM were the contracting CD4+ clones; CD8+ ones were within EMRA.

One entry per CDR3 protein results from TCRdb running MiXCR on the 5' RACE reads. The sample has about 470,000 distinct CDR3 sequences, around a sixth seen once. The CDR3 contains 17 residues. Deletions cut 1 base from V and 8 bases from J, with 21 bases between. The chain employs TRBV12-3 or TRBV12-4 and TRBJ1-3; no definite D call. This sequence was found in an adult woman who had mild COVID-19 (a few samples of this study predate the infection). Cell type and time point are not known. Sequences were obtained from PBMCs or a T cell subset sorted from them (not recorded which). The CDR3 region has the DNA TGTGCCAGCAGTTTAGGGTCCAGGTCTCTCTCAGGATACACCATATATTTT. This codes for CASSLGSRSLSGYTIYF.